These T cell receptor beta chains were read from a single sample in a study of T cell changes during pregnancy in multiple sclerosis. The data were produced by immunoSEQ multiplex PCR, yet TCRdb's version contains in-frame clones alone and is incomplete. The repertoire has 28,000 or so clones, about 89% of them found once; the top ten carry about 6.3%. Sequenced here: CD8+ T cells from peripheral blood mononuclear cells, sampled before pregnancy. These TCRs come from a female donor with multiple sclerosis, enrolled in a pregnancy study. The CDR3 runs from the conserved cysteine through the conserved F or W. The D gene is left open where the match is weak. Clone size is stated in some rows and not others, as once, few, many or a class when expanded.

d_call: NA
clone_size: medium-sized
j_call: TRBJ1-1
v_call: TRBV7-6
cdr3_aa: CASSLAQGGRPEAFF
cdr3_nt: TGTGCCAGCAGCTTAGCGCAAGGAGGGCGGCCTGAAGCTTTCTTT

d_call: TRBD2
clone_size: NA
j_call: TRBJ2-1
v_call: TRBV7-9
cdr3_aa: CASSIGLAGVNEQFF
cdr3_nt: TGTGCCAGCAGCATCGGACTAGCGGGAGTCAATGAGCAGTTCTTC

d_call: NA
clone_size: NA
j_call: TRBJ2-4
v_call: TRBV11-3
cdr3_aa: CASSSRDFQYF
cdr3_nt: TGTGCCAGCAGCTCCCGGGACTTCCAGTACTTC

d_call: TRBD1
clone_size: NA
j_call: TRBJ1-1
v_call: TRBV28
cdr3_aa: CASSTGGSTEAFF
cdr3_nt: TGTGCCAGCAGTACAGGGGGCAGCACTGAAGCTTTCTTT

d_call: NA
clone_size: NA
j_call: TRBJ1-4
v_call: TRBV7-9
cdr3_aa: CASSFVAGNEKLFF
cdr3_nt: TGTGCCAGCAGCTTTGTAGCGGGGAATGAAAAACTGTTTTTT

d_call: TRBD1
clone_size: NA
j_call: TRBJ2-7
v_call: TRBV10-3
cdr3_aa: CAISDRQGLAKIYEQYF
cdr3_nt: TGTGCCATCAGTGACCGACAGGGGCTAGCGAAGATTTACGAGCAGTACTTC

d_call: TRBD2
clone_size: NA
j_call: TRBJ2-1
v_call: TRBV4-3
cdr3_aa: CASSQAPPWRRRREAVWNEQFF
cdr3_nt: TGCGCCAGCAGCCAAGCCCCCCCCTGGCGGAGGAGACGGGAGGCAGTCTGGAATGAGCAGTTCTTC

d_call: NA
clone_size: NA
j_call: TRBJ1-1
v_call: TRBV20-1
cdr3_aa: CSARDVAEAFF
cdr3_nt: TGCAGTGCTAGAGATGTAGCTGAAGCTTTCTTT

d_call: TRBD1
clone_size: NA
j_call: TRBJ2-2
v_call: TRBV7-6
cdr3_aa: CASSNRDRVFGELFF
cdr3_nt: TGTGCCAGCAGCAACCGGGACAGGGTCTTCGGGGAGCTGTTTTTT

d_call: TRBD1
clone_size: NA
j_call: TRBJ2-6
v_call: TRBV27
cdr3_aa: CASSPQEPRRTGISGANVLTF
cdr3_nt: TGTGCCAGCAGCCCCCAGGAGCCACGTAGGACAGGGATATCTGGGGCCAACGTCCTGACTTTC

d_call: TRBD2
clone_size: NA
j_call: TRBJ2-5
v_call: TRBV7-6
cdr3_aa: CASSLALAGPQETQYF
cdr3_nt: TGTGCCAGCAGCTTAGCCCTAGCGGGACCGCAAGAGACCCAGTACTTC

d_call: NA
clone_size: once
j_call: TRBJ1-4
v_call: TRBV4-2
cdr3_aa: CASSPTSVSAANEKLFF
cdr3_nt: TGTGCCAGCAGCCCAACTAGCGTTTCGGCGGCTAATGAAAAACTGTTTTTT

d_call: NA
clone_size: NA
j_call: TRBJ2-5
v_call: TRBV7-9
cdr3_aa: CASSWMNRVGQETQYF
cdr3_nt: TGTGCCAGCAGCTGGATGAACCGGGTAGGCCAAGAGACCCAGTACTTC

d_call: NA
clone_size: NA
j_call: TRBJ1-1
v_call: TRBV10-3
cdr3_aa: CAISEGGSEAFF
cdr3_nt: TGTGCCATCAGTGAGGGGGGCTCTGAAGCTTTCTTT

d_call: TRBD1
clone_size: NA
j_call: TRBJ2-2
v_call: TRBV29-1
cdr3_aa: CSARPGGDTGELFF
cdr3_nt: TGCAGCGCCCGCCCAGGGGGCGATACCGGGGAGCTGTTTTTT

d_call: NA
clone_size: NA
j_call: TRBJ2-7
v_call: TRBV6-5
cdr3_aa: CASSYDGTAYEQYF
cdr3_nt: TGTGCCAGCAGTTACGATGGGACTGCCTACGAGCAGTACTTC

d_call: TRBD2
clone_size: NA
j_call: TRBJ2-2
v_call: TRBV6-5
cdr3_aa: CASSLGTSGMSGELFF
cdr3_nt: TGTGCCAGCAGTTTGGGGACTAGCGGGATGAGCGGGGAGCTGTTTTTT

d_call: NA
clone_size: once
j_call: TRBJ1-1
v_call: TRBV28
cdr3_aa: CASSFQGSNTEAFF
cdr3_nt: TGTGCCAGCAGTTTTCAGGGATCGAACACTGAAGCTTTCTTT

d_call: TRBD2
clone_size: NA
j_call: TRBJ2-7
v_call: TRBV2
cdr3_aa: CASSDDLAGDRLDEQYF
cdr3_nt: TGTGCCAGCAGTGACGATCTAGCGGGAGATCGGTTGGACGAGCAGTACTTC

d_call: TRBD1
clone_size: once
j_call: TRBJ2-7
v_call: TRBV2
cdr3_aa: CATHPQGALSYEQYF
cdr3_nt: TGTGCCACTCACCCACAGGGGGCGCTTTCCTACGAGCAGTACTTC